One and the same sample provided the 14 T cell receptor beta chains below, sequenced in a study of blood T cell repertoires in COVID-19. The method was immunoSEQ multiplex PCR; TCRdb's version includes in-frame clones alone and lacks a portion of them. This table has 150,000 to 200,000 clones, around 79% appearing once. Sequenced material: peripheral blood. Source of these receptors: a woman aged 40 to 55 with COVID-19, enrolled during active disease.

This clone was detected only a few times. The V gene is TRBV7-2, the J gene TRBJ2-5, with a possible D match to TRBD1 (5 bases). The CDR3 sequence is 14 residues long. V lost 4 bases to trimming and J lost 4 bases, with 13 bases between them. Germline-derived CDR1 and CDR2 are SGHTA and FQGNSA. The CDR3 DNA reads TGTGCCAGCAGCTCTCGTAGGGGCTCAGAGACCCAGTACTTC. This sequence encodes CASSSRRGSETQYF.

The chain is built from TRBV5-1 and TRBJ2-3, with 7 positions matching TRBD2. Losses at the gene ends were 5 bases for V and 4 bases for J; bases not matched to a gene: 7. CDR1 is SGHRS, CDR2 YFSETQ, per germline. The CDR3 is 14 amino acids. CDR3 nucleotides: TGCGCCAGCAGTCGAGGGAGGGAAGCAGATACGCAGTATTTT. Its translation: CASSRGREADTQYF.

J is TRBJ1-6 and V is TRBV19; D is ambiguous. Trimming pared 2 bases from V and 6 bases from J, leaving 11 bases between. CDR1 and CDR2 (germline): LNHDA, SQIVND (reference sequence). CDR3 size: 15 residues. CDR3 coding DNA: TGTGCCAGTAGTATAATGCCTCCGGGTAATTCACCCCTCCACTTT. Its translation: CASSIMPPGNSPLHF.

The rearrangement links TRBV2 to TRBJ1-5, with unresolved D. Trimming removed 2 bases at V and 7 bases at J, with 9 bases between. This CDR3 has 13 residues. CDR1 and CDR2 from the germline V gene are SNHLY and FYNNEI. CDR3 DNA sequence: TGTGCCAGCAGTGAAATGCGGAACCAGCCCCAGCATTTT. Its translation: CASSEMRNQPQHF.

The chain recombines TRBV11-2 with TRBJ1-1; D is undetermined. V was shortened by 3 bases and J by 0 bases, with 14 bases between the two germline ends. The germline V gene has CDR1 SGHAT and CDR2 FQNNGV. The CDR3 runs 16 residues. The CDR3 is CASSLGRGGLNTEAFF. CDR3 nucleotides: TGTGCCAGCAGCTTGGGCCGGGGAGGTCTGAACACTGAAGCTTTCTTT.

This sequence joins TRBV6-2 or TRBV6-3 and TRBJ2-7, with D possibly being TRBD2 (7 bases). Looked up from germline, CDR1 is MNHEY and CDR2 is SVGEGT. The length of the CDR3 is 14 residues. V lost 5 bases to trimming and J lost 2 bases, with 13 bases between them. In nucleotides, the CDR3 is TGTGCCAGCAGTGGGCGGGGGCCTCCCTACGAGCAGTACTTC. It is translated as CASSGRGPPYEQYF.

This clone was counted between two and nine times. The chain is built from TRBV5-1 and TRBJ2-3, with D tentatively TRBD2 (7 bases). There are 15 residues in the CDR3. The V gene's germline CDR1 is SGHRS and CDR2 YFSETQ. Trimming removed 2 bases from V and 2 bases from J, with 12 bases in between. The CDR3 region is CASSFGGADTDTQYF. CDR3 in DNA: TGCGCCAGCAGCTTTGGGGGGGCCGACACAGATACGCAGTATTTT.

The chain recombines TRBV6-5 with TRBJ2-1; the match to TRBD2 covers 9 bases. Trimming cost V 0 bases and J 2 bases; bases outside gene matches: 2. The CDR3 has 16 residues. Per germline, CDR1 MNHEY and CDR2 SVGAGI. The CDR3 DNA follows: TGTGCCAGCAGTTACTCTAGCGGGGGCCCCTACAATGAGCAGTTCTTC. The encoded protein is CASSYSSGGPYNEQFF.

V is TRBV5-1 and J is TRBJ1-1, with D hard to call. V lost 2 bases and J 0 bases, leaving 8 bases between the germline ends. The germline V gene has CDR1 SGHRS and CDR2 YFSETQ. The CDR3 totals 14 residues. The CDR3 coding sequence is TGCGCCAGCAGCTTCATAGACATGAACACTGAAGCTTTCTTT. This translates into CASSFIDMNTEAFF. The full variable domain, its missing parts supplied by reference TRBV5-1 and TRBJ1-1, is KAGVTQTPRYLIKTRGQQVTLSCSPISGHRSVSWYQQTPGQGLQFLFEYFSETQRNKGNFPGRFSGRQFSNSRSEMNVSTLELGDSALYLCASSFIDMNTEAFFGQGTRLTVV.

The chain couples TRBV11-3 to TRBJ2-2; no definite D call. Germline loops: CDR1 SGHNT, CDR2 YENEEA. The CDR3 is 14 amino acids. V was pared by 0 bases and J by 6 bases, with 8 bases between. This CDR3 is CASSLEELAGELFF. The DNA for the CDR3 is TGTGCCAGCAGCTTAGAAGAATTAGCCGGGGAGCTGTTTTTT.

The table lists this clone with a count of one. The chain carries TRBV15 and TRBJ1-3; D is unresolved. Trimming removed 2 bases at V and 0 bases at J, with 8 bases between. The CDR3 spans 15 residues. CDR1 is LNHNV and CDR2 is YYDKDF in the germline V gene (reference sequence). The CDR3 protein is CATSRPRGSGNTIYF. For the CDR3, the DNA is TGTGCCACCAGCAGACCGCGGGGCTCTGGAAACACCATATATTTT.

The V call is TRBV10-3, the J call TRBJ2-5, with TRBD2 matching over 11 bases. Germline V lookup: CDR1 ENHRY, CDR2 SYGVKD. The CDR3 runs to 14 residues. With V trimmed by 6 bases and J by 5 bases, 5 bases remained unmatched. CDR3: CAIRPGLAEETQYF. The CDR3 coding sequence is TGTGCCATCAGGCCGGGACTAGCGGAGGAGACCCAGTACTTC.

This chain links TRBV2 with TRBJ2-3; a weak D match, TRBD2 (6 bases). V gave up 6 bases and J gave up 4 bases, with 20 bases separating them. The CDR3 has 16 residues. The germline V gene encodes CDR1 SNHLY and CDR2 FYNNEI. In DNA, the CDR3 is TGTGCCAGCAGAGCTGAGCTAACTAGCCCCCCAGATACGCAGTATTTT. It codes for CASRAELTSPPDTQYF.

The CDR3 DNA is TGTGCCTGGACTGTTGGGACAGGGATTGGGGAAAAACTGTTTTTT. Translating it yields CAWTVGTGIGEKLFF. This rearrangement joins TRBV30 to TRBJ1-4; 9 nucleotides match TRBD1. Germline CDR1 and CDR2: GTSNPN and SVGIG (reference sequence). V was clipped by 4 bases and J by 8 bases; unmatched bases: 11. The CDR3 covers 15 residues.